These T cell receptor beta chains were read from a single sample in a study of T cells in localized non-small cell lung cancer. TCRdb keeps only in-frame clones here, not all; method: immunoSEQ multiplex PCR. The sample consists of 1,500 to 2,000 clones, 22% of them appearing once. Sequencing was performed on lung tumor tissue, taken before any cancer treatment. The receptors were sampled from a male donor at least 60 years old with stage I lung adenocarcinoma. The conserved cysteine and the conserved F or W are not part of the CDR3 here. The order of the fields is D gene, V gene, J gene, CDR3 protein. A D gene is named only where the DNA matches it firmly.

D: NA
V: TRBV11-3
J: TRBJ2-3
CDR3: ASSSLLRHITDTQY

D: TRBD1
V: TRBV18
J: TRBJ2-7
CDR3: ASSPRTGYEQY

D: NA
V: TRBV6-8
J: TRBJ1-4
CDR3: ASSTGWDEKLF

D: TRBD1
V: TRBV30
J: TRBJ2-2
CDR3: AWGTGTTTGELF

D: NA
V: TRBV9
J: TRBJ2-5
CDR3: ASSYIEETQY

D: NA
V: TRBV11-3
J: TRBJ2-6
CDR3: ASSPTGTSGANVLT

D: NA
V: TRBV19
J: TRBJ2-7
CDR3: ASGQGSSYEQY

D: NA
V: TRBV6-8
J: TRBJ2-3
CDR3: ASSYSSEPLITQY

D: TRBD1
V: TRBV14
J: TRBJ1-2
CDR3: ASSFRTGALYGYT

D: TRBD1
V: TRBV19
J: TRBJ2-7
CDR3: ASSNRQGAYEQY

D: TRBD1
V: TRBV7-4
J: TRBJ1-2
CDR3: ASSSGQHYGYT

D: TRBD1
V: TRBV9
J: TRBJ2-2
CDR3: ASSVSGTGPAGELF

D: NA
V: TRBV11-3
J: TRBJ2-1
CDR3: ASSSRGGSYNEQF

D: NA
V: TRBV9
J: TRBJ1-2
CDR3: ASSGQGRFYGYT

D: NA
V: TRBV28
J: TRBJ2-1
CDR3: ASSLEGSYNEQF

D: NA
V: TRBV11-3
J: TRBJ2-1
CDR3: ASSLTNLGGDTYNEQF

D: NA
V: TRBV5-1
J: TRBJ2-3
CDR3: ASSSFPPGVSTDTQY

D: NA
V: TRBV19
J: TRBJ1-5
CDR3: ASSREQRSNQPQH

D: TRBD1
V: TRBV23-1
J: TRBJ1-1
CDR3: ASKGTGPVEAF

D: NA
V: TRBV11-3
J: TRBJ1-6
CDR3: ASSYGGRVDNSPLH

D: TRBD1
V: TRBV6-8
J: TRBJ1-1
CDR3: AHGRQGPTEAF

D: TRBD1
V: TRBV6-1
J: TRBJ1-5
CDR3: ASSEGTGYSNQPQH

D: NA
V: TRBV6-8
J: TRBJ1-1
CDR3: ASSSRTGGTEAF

D: NA
V: TRBV6-8
J: TRBJ2-5
CDR3: ASAGDHHLYQETQY

D: NA
V: TRBV25-1
J: TRBJ2-4
CDR3: ASSSRQAGIQY

D: TRBD1
V: TRBV11-3
J: TRBJ2-4
CDR3: ASSWGQTIAKNIQY

D: NA
V: TRBV7-1
J: TRBJ2-3
CDR3: ASSLGSSDTQY

D: NA
V: TRBV6-8
J: TRBJ1-1
CDR3: AIRSGEMNTEAF

D: TRBD1
V: TRBV5-1
J: TRBJ2-7
CDR3: ASSQSTGGPVYEQY

D: TRBD1
V: TRBV19
J: TRBJ2-2
CDR3: ASTAGQGFIGELF

D: NA
V: TRBV12-2
J: TRBJ1-1
CDR3: ASRQLTPDRASNTEAF

D: NA
V: TRBV11-3
J: TRBJ1-6
CDR3: ASSLQGGYNSPLH

D: NA
V: TRBV1
J: TRBJ1-6
CDR3: ASSQDRTPSSPLH

D: NA
V: TRBV1
J: TRBJ1-2
CDR3: ASSLRQVGYT

D: NA
V: TRBV11-3
J: TRBJ2-7
CDR3: ASSLPGPSYEQY

D: TRBD1
V: TRBV4-1
J: TRBJ1-3
CDR3: ASSLDRGHGNTIY

D: TRBD2
V: TRBV27
J: TRBJ2-3
CDR3: ASSFVAGGRTDTQY

D: TRBD1
V: TRBV7-6
J: TRBJ2-7
CDR3: ASSPGQDTYEQY

D: NA
V: TRBV19
J: TRBJ1-6
CDR3: ASSPPYNSPLH

D: TRBD2
V: TRBV9
J: TRBJ2-5
CDR3: ASSVEGSGVQETQY

D: NA
V: TRBV30
J: TRBJ1-6
CDR3: AWSWGIGPLH

D: NA
V: TRBV19
J: TRBJ2-5
CDR3: ASSTRDGSETQY

D: NA
V: TRBV30
J: TRBJ1-1
CDR3: AWSMRMNTEAF

D: TRBD2
V: TRBV6-1
J: TRBJ2-1
CDR3: ASSEEAGGFWNEQF

D: NA
V: TRBV11-3
J: TRBJ2-7
CDR3: ASSPMGLRSSYEQY

D: TRBD1
V: TRBV11-3
J: TRBJ1-2
CDR3: ASSSRTGGLTNYGYT

D: TRBD2
V: TRBV18
J: TRBJ2-5
CDR3: ASSPGGGQETQY

D: NA
V: TRBV30
J: TRBJ2-7
CDR3: AWRGRDHYEQY

D: NA
V: TRBV19
J: TRBJ2-3
CDR3: ASSIGGDTQY

D: NA
V: TRBV2
J: TRBJ1-2
CDR3: ASSAQTFLYGYT